Here is one TCR beta chain with its context. Its antigen is undetermined. These data belong to a study of T cells in Graves' hyperthyroidism and ophthalmopathy. Study-wide findings and caveats: Within blood appeared most thyroid clonotypes that had expanded above 0.001.

Patients aged 18 to 65 with hyperthyroidism were newly diagnosed, with duration under 2 months. Lactation, pregnancy, other autoimmune disease or uncontrolled infection excluded patients. V shed 5 bases, J shed 7 bases, and the junction held 20 bases outside the gene matches. The V gene's germline CDR1 is SGHVT and CDR2 SQSDAQ. This CDR3 contains 18 residues. Regions amplified from RNA transcripts were the TCR beta CDR3 regions. HTBI primers were used for first-round RT-PCR of the TCR CDR3. TCRdb redid the calling of the multiplex PCR reads with MiXCR, one entry per CDR3 protein. Seen here are 530,000 or so distinct CDR3 sequences, more than 45% observed once, and the top ten hold around 8%.

This chain links TRBV7-4 with TRBJ1-5; 7 positions agree with TRBD1. Source material: peripheral blood or thyroid tissue (not recorded which). This receptor was obtained from a woman aged 18-35 years with Graves' hyperthyroidism. The CDR3 nucleotides are TGTGCCAGCAGCCACTGGGGAACGAGACAGGGAGTTGGACAGCCCCAGCATTTT. Protein: CASSHWGTRQGVGQPQHF.